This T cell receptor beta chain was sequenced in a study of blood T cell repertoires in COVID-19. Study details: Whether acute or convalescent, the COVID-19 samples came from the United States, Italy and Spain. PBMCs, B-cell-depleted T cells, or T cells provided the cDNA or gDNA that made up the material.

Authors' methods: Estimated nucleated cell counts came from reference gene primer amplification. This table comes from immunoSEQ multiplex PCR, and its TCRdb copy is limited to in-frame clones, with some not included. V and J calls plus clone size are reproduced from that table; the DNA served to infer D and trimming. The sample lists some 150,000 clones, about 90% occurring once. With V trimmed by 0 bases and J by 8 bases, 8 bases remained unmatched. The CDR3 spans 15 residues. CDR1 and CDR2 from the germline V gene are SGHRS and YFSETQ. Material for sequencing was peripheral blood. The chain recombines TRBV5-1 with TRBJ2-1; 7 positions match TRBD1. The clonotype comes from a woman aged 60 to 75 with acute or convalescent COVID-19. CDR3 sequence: CASSLDPGGIYEQFF. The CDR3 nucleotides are TGCGCCAGCAGCTTGGATCCAGGGGGTATCTATGAGCAGTTCTTC.